This T cell receptor (beta chain) was retrieved from a study of CD8+CD57+ T cells in acquired aplastic anemia. On the study more broadly: Healthy donor sequencing depth: approximately 9.9 million CD4+, 11 million to 13 million CD8+ reads.

Study-wide results and limits: Patients and controls turned out to have twenty-nine CD8+ CDR3 sequences in common. The CD8+ Simpson's diversity of patients and controls was not significantly different.

TCR beta VDJ and CDR3 were profiled, and genomic DNA was the template. TCRdb fed the reads into MiXCR, producing one record per CDR3 protein. The repertoire has a few hundred thousand distinct CDR3 sequences, 34% of them found once; the top ten carry 0.95% to 1.3%. About this clonotype: Its antigen is unknown. Germline and junction disagree at one end, which may indicate a read error.

The CDR3 consists of 15 residues. Per the germline V gene, CDR1 is ENHRY and CDR2 is SYGVKD. The chain has TRBV10-3 and TRBJ2-6; TRBD1 is a possible D gene (5 bases). The source is a human donor in good health, serving as a control. Sequencing was carried out using sorted CD4+, CD8+, or CD8+CD57+ T cells (not recorded which) from PBMCs. The CDR3 is CDISDQSSGANALTF. The CDR3 DNA sequence: TGTGACATCAGTGATCAGAGCTCTGGGGCCAACGCCCTGACTTTC.